Below, 7 T cell receptor beta chains from the same sample are listed, as sequenced in a study of blood T cell repertoires in COVID-19. The assay was immunoSEQ multiplex PCR, and TCRdb's table has in-frame clones only and misses some. Altogether about 210,000 clones are present, roughly 77% being singletons, with the ten largest covering about 10%. Material for sequencing was PBMCs or T cells enriched from blood (not recorded which). The receptors originated from a man aged 35 to 55 who had recovered from COVID-19.

This chain uses TRBV5-1 with TRBJ2-7; D is ambiguous. There are 16 residues in the CDR3. The V and J ends lost 1 base and 5 bases respectively, with 19 bases between them. CDR1 is SGHRS and CDR2 is YFSETQ in the germline V gene. The CDR3 region has the DNA TGCGCCAGCAGCTTGAAGGCGAGCGAAACCCCCCACGAGCAGTACTTC. Translation: CASSLKASETPHEQYF.

The gene calls are TRBV24-1 and TRBJ1-1; 7 bases fit TRBD1. J gave up 1 base and V 3 bases, and 4 bases lay outside the gene matches. The CDR3 spans 15 residues. CDR1 and CDR2 (germline): KGHDR, SFDVKD. Here the CDR3 DNA reads TGTGCCACCAGTGATCCCCGACAGGGGAACACTGAAGCTTTCTTT. Amino acid sequence: CATSDPRQGNTEAFF.

The chain recombines TRBV27 with TRBJ1-6, with a tentative D call TRBD1 (6 bases). V was pared by 6 bases and J by 2 bases, with 11 bases between. CDR3 size: 15 residues. Germline V gene sequence: CDR1 MNHEY, CDR2 SMNVEV (reference sequence). The CDR3 loop is CASRQQGPYNSPLHF. The CDR3, as DNA: TGTGCCAGCAGGCAACAGGGACCCTATAATTCACCCCTCCACTTT.

This clone was seen only once. The chain uses TRBV9 and TRBJ2-1; 7 positions match TRBD2. CDR3 length: 15 amino acids. Germline V gives CDR1 SGDLS, CDR2 YYNGEE. V lost 0 bases and J lost 4; bases outside the gene matches: 4. In nucleotides, the CDR3 is TGTGCCAGCAGCGTAGGGCTAGCGGAATACAATGAGCAGTTCTTC. Protein sequence: CASSVGLAEYNEQFF. Variable domain in full (rest from reference TRBV9 and TRBJ2-1): DSGVTQTPKHLITATGQRVTLRCSPRSGDLSVYWYQQSLDQGLQFLIQYYNGEERAKGNILERFSAQQFPDLHSELNLSSLELGDSALYFCASSVGLAEYNEQFFGPGTRLTVL.

The gene calls are TRBV7-8 and TRBJ2-6, with TRBD1 as a possible D gene (5 bases). The CDR3 covers 17 residues. From germline, CDR1 is SGHVS and CDR2 FQNEAQ. Trimming shortened V by 0 bases and J by 0 bases, and 9 bases separated the two germline ends. The CDR3 loop is CASSLAGRVSGANVLTF. CDR3 coding DNA: TGTGCCAGCAGCTTAGCAGGCAGGGTCTCTGGGGCCAACGTCCTGACTTTC.

This sequence joins TRBV29-1 and TRBJ2-5, with 9 nucleotides matching TRBD2. CDR1 and CDR2 (germline): SQVTM, ANQGSEA. CDR3 size: 13 residues. Trimming cost V 3 bases and J 4 bases; bases outside gene matches: 3. The CDR3 region has the DNA TGCAGCGTTGATGCGGGGGGGCGAGAGACCCAGTACTTC. Protein product: CSVDAGGRETQYF.

The genes are TRBV3-1 (or the pseudogene TRBV3-2) and TRBJ2-2; tentative D call: TRBD2 (5 bases). Per the germline V gene, CDR1 is LGHDT and CDR2 is YNNKEL (reference sequence). The V gene lost 4 bases and the J gene lost 2 bases, with 11 bases spanning the gap. The CDR3 totals 15 residues. CDR3 amino acids: CASSPRGLNTGELFF. As DNA, the CDR3 is TGTGCCAGCAGCCCTCGAGGGCTAAACACCGGGGAGCTGTTTTTT.